This T cell receptor beta chain was captured by sequencing in a study of T-cell memory formation after mild COVID-19. Study results and limitations: From day 15 to 85, contracting clones were balanced between CD4 and CD8, whereas later expanders leaned toward CD4+. Chiefly within CM and EM were the contracting CD4+ clones; CD8+ ones were within EMRA.

Of note for this clonotype: What it binds is not known.

Via MiXCR, TCRdb re-called the 5' RACE reads, giving one row per CDR3 protein. Here the sample spans about 55,000 distinct CDR3 sequences, about 30% being singletons. V was cut by 1 base and J by 1 base, with 7 bases left in between. The CDR3 runs 15 residues. Germline CDR1 is SGHVS and CDR2 is FQNEAQ. Sample: PBMCs or a T cell subset sorted from them (not recorded which). The sequence was obtained from a man younger than 35 who had mild COVID-19 (a few samples of this study predate the infection). Cell type and time point are not known. The chain uses TRBV7-8 and TRBJ2-2; no definite D call. CDR3 protein: CASSLVGRNTGELFF. The CDR3 DNA is TGTGCCAGCAGCTTAGTAGGACGGAACACCGGGGAGCTGTTTTTT.